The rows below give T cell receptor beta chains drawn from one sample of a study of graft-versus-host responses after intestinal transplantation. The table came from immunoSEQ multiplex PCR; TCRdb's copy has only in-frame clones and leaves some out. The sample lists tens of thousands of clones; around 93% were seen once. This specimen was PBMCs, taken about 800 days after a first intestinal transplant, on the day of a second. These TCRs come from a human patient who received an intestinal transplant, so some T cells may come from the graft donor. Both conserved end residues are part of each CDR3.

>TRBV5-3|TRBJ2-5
CARSFGRETQYF
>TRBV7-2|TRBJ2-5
CASSLYQETQYF
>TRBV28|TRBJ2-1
CASSLAGGPRTYNEQFF
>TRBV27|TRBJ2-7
CASSLGLAGGPYEQYF
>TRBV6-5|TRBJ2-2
CASSYWSGELFF
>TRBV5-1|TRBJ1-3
CASSGAASGNTIYF
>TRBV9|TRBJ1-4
CASSPRDRVINEKLFF
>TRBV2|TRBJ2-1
CASTGRGTYAYNEQFF
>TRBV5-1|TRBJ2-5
CASSSGTRETQYF
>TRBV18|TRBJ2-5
CASSPHQGPGETQYF
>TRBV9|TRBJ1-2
CASSSPGTDYGYTF
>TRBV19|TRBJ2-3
CASSIVGGAGDTQYF
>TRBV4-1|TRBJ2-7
CASSLSPGQGAYEQYF
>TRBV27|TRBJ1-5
CASSSQGKGGNQPQHF
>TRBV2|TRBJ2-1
CASSRGGRTYNEQFF
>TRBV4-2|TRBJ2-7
CASSQGPGGTGSYEQYF
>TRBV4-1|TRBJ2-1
CASSQGPPIAVGADEQFF
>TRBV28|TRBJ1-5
CASSSPTGGNQPQHF
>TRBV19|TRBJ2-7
CASSDSTRGEQYF
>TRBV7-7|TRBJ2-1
CASSLELAVYNEQFF
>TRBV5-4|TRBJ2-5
CASSIDSTGEQYF
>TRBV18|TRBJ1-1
CASSRTGANTEAFF
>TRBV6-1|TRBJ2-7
CASSSDGAYEQYF
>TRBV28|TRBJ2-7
CASRAGTGSSYEQYF
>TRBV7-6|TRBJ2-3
CASSLVAASTDTQYF